The sequence of this TCR beta chain was determined in a study of T cells after posttransplantation cyclophosphamide. Overall study findings and caveats: After PTCy, TRB diversity resembled that of CNI/methotrexate controls.

Sequencing used immunoSEQ multiplex PCR; TCRdb keeps in-frame clones, though not all of them. The sample shows over 20,000 clones, 86% of them seen only once. Points on this clone: The antigen remains unidentified.

Looked up from germline, CDR1 is SGHTA and CDR2 is FQGNSA. The CDR3 runs to 11 residues. V lost 2 bases, J lost 6 bases, and 4 bases lay in between. Cyclophosphamide on days +3 and +4 followed busulfan-fludarabine conditioning and a marrow graft. V gene TRBV7-2 combines with J gene TRBJ1-1, with D unresolved. Specimen: PBMCs, collected after allogeneic stem cell transplant with posttransplant cyclophosphamide. The clonotype comes from a female patient between 30 and 39 years old who received an allogeneic stem cell transplant from an unrelated donor, was CMV-positive, and had no GVHD. These T cells may partly come from the graft donor. For the CDR3, the DNA is TGTGCCAGCAGCTTACGGTCTGAAGCTTTCTTT. Translation: CASSLRSEAFF.